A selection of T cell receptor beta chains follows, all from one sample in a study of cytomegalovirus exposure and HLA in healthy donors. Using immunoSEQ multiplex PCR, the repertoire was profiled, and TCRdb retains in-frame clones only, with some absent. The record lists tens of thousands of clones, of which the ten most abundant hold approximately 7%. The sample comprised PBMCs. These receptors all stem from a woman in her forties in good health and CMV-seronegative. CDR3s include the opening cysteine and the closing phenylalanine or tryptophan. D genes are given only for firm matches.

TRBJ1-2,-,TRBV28,CASSPRFESRHYGYTF,TGTGCCAGCAGCCCCAGGTTTGAGTCCCGACACTATGGCTACACCTTC
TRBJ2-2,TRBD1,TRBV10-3,CAIRSGGGNTGELFF,TGTGCCATCAGATCAGGGGGTGGAAACACCGGGGAGCTGTTTTTT
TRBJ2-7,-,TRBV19,CASRPQGGSEQYF,TGTGCCAGTAGACCTCAGGGGGGAAGCGAGCAGTACTTC
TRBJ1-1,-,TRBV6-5,CASSYQGNTEAFF,TGTGCCAGCAGTTATCAGGGGAACACTGAAGCTTTCTTT
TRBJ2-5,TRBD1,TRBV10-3,CAIRLGQGEETQYF,TGTGCCATCCGCCTCGGACAGGGAGAAGAGACCCAGTACTTC
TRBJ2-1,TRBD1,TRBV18,CASSPDREINEQFF,TGTGCCAGCTCACCGGACAGGGAAATCAATGAGCAGTTCTTC
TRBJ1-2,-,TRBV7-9,CASSLDFRGNGGYTF,TGTGCCAGCAGCTTAGATTTTCGGGGAAACGGTGGCTACACCTTC
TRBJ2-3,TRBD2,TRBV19,CASSKVQAGGRTDTQYF,TGTGCCAGTAGTAAGGTCCAAGCGGGAGGGCGCACAGATACGCAGTATTTT
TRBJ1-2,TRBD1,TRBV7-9,CASSRDSNYGYTF,TGTGCCAGCAGCCGGGACAGTAACTATGGCTACACCTTC
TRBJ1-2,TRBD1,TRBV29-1,CSVAVTGDGYTF,TGCAGCGTGGCGGTGACAGGGGATGGCTACACCTTC
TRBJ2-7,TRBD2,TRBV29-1,CSVEDAGGTLPSYEQYF,TGCAGCGTTGAAGATGCGGGGGGGACTCTCCCCTCCTACGAGCAGTACTTC
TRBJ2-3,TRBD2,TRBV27,CASSPNPGLAADTQYF,TGTGCCAGCAGTCCAAATCCGGGACTAGCGGCAGATACGCAGTATTTT
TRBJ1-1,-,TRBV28,CASSFHRAPEAFF,TGTGCCAGCAGTTTCCACAGGGCACCTGAAGCTTTCTTT
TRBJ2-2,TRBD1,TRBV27,CASRLQGTVYTGELFF,TGTGCCAGCAGGTTGCAAGGGACAGTATACACCGGGGAGCTGTTTTTT
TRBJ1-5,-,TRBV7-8,CASSLVGGRKSNQPQHF,TGTGCCAGCAGCTTAGTAGGTGGCAGGAAGAGCAATCAGCCCCAGCATTTT
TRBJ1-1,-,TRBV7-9,CASSLVSENTEAFF,TGTGCCAGCAGCTTGGTCTCAGAGAACACTGAAGCTTTCTTT
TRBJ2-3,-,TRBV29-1,CSVESSTDTQYF,TGCAGCGTTGAATCGAGCACAGATACGCAGTATTTT
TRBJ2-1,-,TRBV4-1,CASSQDLGSYNEQFF,TGCGCCAGCAGCCAAGACCTTGGGAGCTACAATGAGCAGTTCTTC
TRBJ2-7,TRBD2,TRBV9,CASSPSPLAGVHEQYF,TGTGCCAGCAGCCCCAGTCCCCTAGCGGGAGTGCACGAGCAGTACTTC
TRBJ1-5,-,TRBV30,CAWSVQAPRFNQPQHF,TGTGCCTGGAGTGTGCAGGCACCACGTTTTAATCAGCCCCAGCATTTT
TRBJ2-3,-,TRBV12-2,CASRLAGGEGTDTQYF,TGTGCAAGTCGCTTAGCCGGAGGTGAGGGAACAGATACGCAGTATTTT
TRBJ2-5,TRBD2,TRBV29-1,CSVEVGLAGLQETQYF,TGCAGCGTTGAGGTAGGACTAGCGGGACTACAAGAGACCCAGTACTTC
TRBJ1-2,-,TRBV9,CASGRWGGGSGWGYTF,TGTGCCAGCGGACGTTGGGGTGGGGGGAGCGGATGGGGCTACACCTTC
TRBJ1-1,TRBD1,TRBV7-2,CASSVAGTGGWNTEAFF,TGTGCCAGCAGCGTGGCCGGGACAGGGGGCTGGAACACTGAAGCTTTCTTT
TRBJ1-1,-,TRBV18,CASSPTGSPGEAFF,TGTGCCAGCTCACCTACAGGGTCTCCGGGTGAAGCTTTCTTT
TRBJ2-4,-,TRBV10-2,CASSEDEGVGIQYF,TGCGCCAGCAGTGAGGATGAGGGGGTAGGCATTCAGTACTTC
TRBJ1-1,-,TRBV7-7,CASSLAVDTEAFF,TGTGCCAGCAGCTTGGCTGTTGACACTGAAGCTTTCTTT
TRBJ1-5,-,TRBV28,CASSITGSRQPQHF,TGTGCCAGCAGTATTACAGGTTCACGACAGCCCCAGCATTTT
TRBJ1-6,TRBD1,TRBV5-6,CASSLGGTGDSPLHF,TGTGCCAGCAGCTTGGGGGGGACAGGGGATTCACCCCTCCACTTT
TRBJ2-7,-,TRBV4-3,CASSHGGGSYEQYF,TGCGCCAGCAGCCACGGTGGGGGGTCCTACGAGCAGTACTTC
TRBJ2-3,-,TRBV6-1,CASSEALVRSTDTQYF,TGTGCCAGCAGTGAAGCGCTAGTCAGAAGCACAGATACGCAGTATTTT
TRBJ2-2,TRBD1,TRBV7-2,CASSLITGGTGELFF,TGTGCCAGCAGCTTAATTACAGGGGGCACCGGGGAGCTGTTTTTT
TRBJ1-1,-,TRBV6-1,CASSESGQHTEAFF,TGTGCCAGCAGTGAATCAGGACAGCACACTGAAGCTTTCTTT
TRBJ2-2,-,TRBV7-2,CASSFQGAGELFF,TGTGCCAGCAGCTTTCAAGGGGCCGGGGAGCTGTTTTTT
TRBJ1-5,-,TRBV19,CASSRLGGDQPQHF,TGTGCCAGTAGCCGCCTGGGGGGAGATCAGCCCCAGCATTTT
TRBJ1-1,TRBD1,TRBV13,CASSLGQGSTEAFF,TGTGCCAGCAGCTTGGGACAGGGGAGCACTGAAGCTTTCTTT
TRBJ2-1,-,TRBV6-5,CATSSGGYNEQFF,TGTGCCACCTCATCCGGGGGTTACAATGAGCAGTTCTTC
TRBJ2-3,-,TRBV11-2,CASSTVTDTQYF,TGTGCCAGCAGCACTGTGACAGATACGCAGTATTTT
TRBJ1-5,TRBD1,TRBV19,CASSSLGTGIYSSNQPQHF,TGTGCCAGTAGTTCACTCGGGACAGGGATATACTCGAGCAATCAGCCCCAGCATTTT
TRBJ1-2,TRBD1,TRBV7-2,CASSPQTGGAHGYTF,TGTGCCAGCAGCCCCCAAACAGGGGGCGCCCATGGCTACACCTTC
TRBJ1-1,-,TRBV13,CASSPLGGFSVTEAFF,TGTGCCAGCAGCCCCCTTGGAGGTTTCTCGGTTACTGAAGCTTTCTTT
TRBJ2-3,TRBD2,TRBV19,CASSSDSLLASTDTQYF,TGTGCCAGTAGTTCTGACAGCCTACTAGCGAGCACAGATACGCAGTATTTT
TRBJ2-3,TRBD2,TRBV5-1,CASSPGTSLRPDTQYF,TGCGCCAGCAGCCCCGGGACTAGCTTGCGTCCAGATACGCAGTATTTT
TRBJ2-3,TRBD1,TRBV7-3,CASSTGYRGSTDTQYF,TGTGCCAGCAGCACTGGATACAGGGGAAGCACAGATACGCAGTATTTT
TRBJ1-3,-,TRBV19,CASWRGPTGNTIYF,TGTGCCAGTTGGCGGGGACCTACTGGAAACACCATATATTTT
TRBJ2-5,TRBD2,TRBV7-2,CASSPRRLAVGETQYF,TGTGCCAGCAGCCCGCGGCGGCTAGCGGTGGGAGAGACCCAGTACTTC
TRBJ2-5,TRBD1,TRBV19,CASSIWGTATQETQYF,TGTGCCAGTAGTATTTGGGGGACAGCGACACAAGAGACCCAGTACTTC
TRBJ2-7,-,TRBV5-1,CASSLMGGGPSYEQYF,TGCGCCAGCAGCTTGATGGGTGGCGGGCCCTCCTACGAGCAGTACTTC
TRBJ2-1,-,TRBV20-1,CSATLDNEQFF,TGCAGTGCTACCCTAGACAATGAGCAGTTCTTC
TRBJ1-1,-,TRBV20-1,CSGRRATEAFF,TGCAGTGGACGGAGGGCCACTGAAGCTTTCTTT
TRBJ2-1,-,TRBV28,CASSLLLRGSSYNEQFF,TGTGCCAGCAGTTTATTGTTGCGGGGAAGCTCCTACAATGAGCAGTTCTTC
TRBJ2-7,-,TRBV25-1,CASSARLQSSYEQYF,TGTGCCAGCAGTGCGAGGCTTCAGAGCTCCTACGAGCAGTACTTC
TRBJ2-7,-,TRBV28,CASNGQSNYEQYF,TGTGCCAGCAATGGACAGTCTAACTACGAGCAGTACTTC
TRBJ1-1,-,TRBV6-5,CASSYVRGDTEAFF,TGTGCCAGCAGTTATGTTCGCGGGGACACTGAAGCTTTCTTT
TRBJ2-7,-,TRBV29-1,CSVVAGIHEQYF,TGCAGCGTCGTTGCAGGGATCCACGAGCAGTACTTC